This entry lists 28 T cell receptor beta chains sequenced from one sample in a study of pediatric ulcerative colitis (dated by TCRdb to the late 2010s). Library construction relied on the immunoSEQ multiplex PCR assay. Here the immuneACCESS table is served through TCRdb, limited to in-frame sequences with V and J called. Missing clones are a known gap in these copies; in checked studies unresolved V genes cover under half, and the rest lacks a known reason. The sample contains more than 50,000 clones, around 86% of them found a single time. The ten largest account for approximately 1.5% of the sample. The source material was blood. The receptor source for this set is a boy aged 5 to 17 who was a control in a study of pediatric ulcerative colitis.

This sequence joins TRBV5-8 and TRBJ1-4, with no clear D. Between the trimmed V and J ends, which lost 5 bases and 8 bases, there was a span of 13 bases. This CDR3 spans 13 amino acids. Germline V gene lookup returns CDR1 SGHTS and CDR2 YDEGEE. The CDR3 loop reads CASRDRVGEKLFF. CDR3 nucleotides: TGTGCCAGCAGGGACCGGGTCGGCGAAAAACTGTTTTTT.

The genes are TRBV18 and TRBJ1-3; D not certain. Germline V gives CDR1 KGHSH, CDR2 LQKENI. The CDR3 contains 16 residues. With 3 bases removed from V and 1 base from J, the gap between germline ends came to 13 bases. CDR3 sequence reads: CASSPNERASGNTIYF. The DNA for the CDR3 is TGTGCCAGCTCACCTAATGAACGGGCTTCTGGAAACACCATATATTTT.

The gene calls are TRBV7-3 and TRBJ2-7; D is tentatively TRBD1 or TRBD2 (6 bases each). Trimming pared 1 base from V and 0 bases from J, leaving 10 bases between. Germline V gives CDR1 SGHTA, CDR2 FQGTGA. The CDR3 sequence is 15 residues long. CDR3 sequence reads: CASSLRGGHSYEQYF. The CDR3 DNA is TGTGCCAGCAGCTTAAGAGGGGGGCACTCCTACGAGCAGTACTTC.

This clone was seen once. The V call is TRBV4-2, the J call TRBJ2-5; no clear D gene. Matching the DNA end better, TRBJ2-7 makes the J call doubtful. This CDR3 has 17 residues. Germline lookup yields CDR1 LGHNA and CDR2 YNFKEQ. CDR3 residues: CASSQYLFSTNSYEQYF. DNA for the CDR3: TGTGCCAGCAGCCAATACTTGTTCAGTACCAACTCCTACGAGCAGTACTTC.

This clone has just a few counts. CDR3 nucleotides: TGTGCCAGCAGCTTACAAGCAACCCCCACCTACGAGCAGTACTTC. Its protein product is CASSLQATPTYEQYF. The V call is TRBV7-6, the J call TRBJ2-7; D call uncertain. Trimming removed 2 bases at V and 2 bases at J, with 13 bases between. CDR1 SGHVS and CDR2 FNYEAQ come from the germline V gene. This CDR3 region has 15 residues.

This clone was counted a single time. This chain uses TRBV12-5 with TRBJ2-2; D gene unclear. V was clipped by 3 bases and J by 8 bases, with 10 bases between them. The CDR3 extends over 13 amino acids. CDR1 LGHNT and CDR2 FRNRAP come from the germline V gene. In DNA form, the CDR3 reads TGTGCTAGTGGTTTTCTGCCCGGGGGGGAGCTGTTTTTT. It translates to CASGFLPGGELFF.

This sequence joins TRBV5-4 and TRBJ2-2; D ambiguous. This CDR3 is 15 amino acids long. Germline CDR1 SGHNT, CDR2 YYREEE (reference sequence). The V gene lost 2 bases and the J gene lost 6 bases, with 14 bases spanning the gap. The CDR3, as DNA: TGTGCCAGCAGCTTTGGATCTCCCCGAGCCGGGGAGCTGTTTTTT. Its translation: CASSFGSPRAGELFF.

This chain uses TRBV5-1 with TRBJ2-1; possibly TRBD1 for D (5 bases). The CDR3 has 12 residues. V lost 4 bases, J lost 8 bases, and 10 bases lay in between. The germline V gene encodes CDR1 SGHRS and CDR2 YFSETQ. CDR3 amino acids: CASSAVRDEQFF. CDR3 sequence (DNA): TGCGCCAGCAGCGCGGTCAGGGATGAGCAGTTCTTC.

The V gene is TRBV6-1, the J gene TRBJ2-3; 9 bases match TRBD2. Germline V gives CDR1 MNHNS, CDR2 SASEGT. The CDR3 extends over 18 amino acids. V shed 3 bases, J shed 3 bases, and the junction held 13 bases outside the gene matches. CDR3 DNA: TGTGCCAGCAGTGATAGGTGGTCGCGGGGGGGCCATACAGATACGCAGTATTTT. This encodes CASSDRWSRGGHTDTQYF.

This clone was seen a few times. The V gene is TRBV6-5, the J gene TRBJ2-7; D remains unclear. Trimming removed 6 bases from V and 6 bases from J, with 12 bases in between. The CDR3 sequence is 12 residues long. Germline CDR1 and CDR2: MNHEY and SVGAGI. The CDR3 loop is CASSPGRTEQYF. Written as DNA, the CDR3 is TGTGCCAGCAGCCCCGGCAGGACCGAGCAGTACTTC.

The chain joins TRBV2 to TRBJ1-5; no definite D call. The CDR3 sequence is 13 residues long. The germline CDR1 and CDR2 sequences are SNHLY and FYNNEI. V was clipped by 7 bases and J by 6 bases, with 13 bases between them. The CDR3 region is CASNKELGQPQHF. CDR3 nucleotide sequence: TGTGCCAGCAATAAGGAATTGGGTCAGCCCCAGCATTTT.

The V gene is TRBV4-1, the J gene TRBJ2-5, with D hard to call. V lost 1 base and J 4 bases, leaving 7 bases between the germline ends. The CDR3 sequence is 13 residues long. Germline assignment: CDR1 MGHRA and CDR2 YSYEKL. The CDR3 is CASSQGVLETQYF. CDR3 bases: TGCGCCAGCAGCCAAGGGGTATTAGAGACCCAGTACTTC.

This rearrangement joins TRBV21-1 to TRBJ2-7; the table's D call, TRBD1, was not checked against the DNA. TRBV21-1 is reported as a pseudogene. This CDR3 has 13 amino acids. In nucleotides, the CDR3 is TGTGCCAGCAGCAAGCCCGCAGGGCACGAGCAGTACTTC. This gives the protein CASSKPAGHEQYF.

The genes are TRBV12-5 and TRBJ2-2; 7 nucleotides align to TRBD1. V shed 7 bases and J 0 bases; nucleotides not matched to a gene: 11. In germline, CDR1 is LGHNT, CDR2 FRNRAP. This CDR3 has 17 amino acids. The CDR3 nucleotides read TGTGCTAGTGTCGTTTCAATTGACAGGGCGAACACCGGGGAGCTGTTTTTT. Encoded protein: CASVVSIDRANTGELFF.

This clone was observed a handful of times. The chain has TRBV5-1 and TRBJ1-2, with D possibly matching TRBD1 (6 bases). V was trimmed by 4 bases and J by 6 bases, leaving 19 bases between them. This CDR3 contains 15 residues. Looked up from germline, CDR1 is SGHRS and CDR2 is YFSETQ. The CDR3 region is CASSNRQDGQHGYTF. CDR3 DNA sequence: TGCGCCAGCAGCAACCGACAGGATGGGCAACATGGCTACACCTTC. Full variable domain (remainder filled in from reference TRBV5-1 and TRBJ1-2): KAGVTQTPRYLIKTRGQQVTLSCSPISGHRSVSWYQQTPGQGLQFLFEYFSETQRNKGNFPGRFSGRQFSNSRSEMNVSTLELGDSALYLCASSNRQDGQHGYTFGSGTRLTVV.

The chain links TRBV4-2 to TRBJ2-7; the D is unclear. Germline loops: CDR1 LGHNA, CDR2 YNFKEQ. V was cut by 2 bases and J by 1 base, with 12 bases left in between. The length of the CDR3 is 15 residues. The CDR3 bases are TGTGCCAGCAGCCAACAGCACTCGCTATCCTACGAGCAGTACTTC. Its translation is CASSQQHSLSYEQYF.

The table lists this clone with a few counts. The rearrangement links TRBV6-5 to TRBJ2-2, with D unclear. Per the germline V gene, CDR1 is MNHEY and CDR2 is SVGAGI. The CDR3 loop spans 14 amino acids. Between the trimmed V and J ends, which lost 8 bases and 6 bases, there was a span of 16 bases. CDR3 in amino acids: CASGRLSLAGELFF. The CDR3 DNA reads TGTGCCAGCGGCCGATTATCGCTCGCCGGGGAGCTGTTTTTT.

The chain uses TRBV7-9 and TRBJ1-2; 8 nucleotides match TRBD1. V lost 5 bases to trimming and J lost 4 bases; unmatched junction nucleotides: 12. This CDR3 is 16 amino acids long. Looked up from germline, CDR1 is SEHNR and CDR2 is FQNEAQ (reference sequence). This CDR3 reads CASSHLAGQAPYGYTF. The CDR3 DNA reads TGTGCCAGCAGCCATCTTGCGGGACAGGCCCCCTATGGCTACACCTTC.

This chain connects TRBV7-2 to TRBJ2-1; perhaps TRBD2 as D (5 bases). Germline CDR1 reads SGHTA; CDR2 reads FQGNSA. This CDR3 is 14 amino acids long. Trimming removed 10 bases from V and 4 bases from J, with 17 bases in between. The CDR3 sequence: CATRSTRAYNEQFF. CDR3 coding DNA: TGTGCCACACGAAGTACTAGGGCGTACAATGAGCAGTTCTTC.

In nucleotides, the CDR3 is TGTGCCAGCAGTGTCAGGGGCTTTGTTGGAGCTTTCTTT. It encodes CASSVRGFVGAFF. V is TRBV6-1 and J is TRBJ1-1; D is possibly TRBD1 (6 bases). CDR1 and CDR2 from the germline V gene are MNHNS and SASEGT. V dropped 4 bases and J dropped 10 bases, with 16 bases sitting between them. CDR3 size: 13 residues.

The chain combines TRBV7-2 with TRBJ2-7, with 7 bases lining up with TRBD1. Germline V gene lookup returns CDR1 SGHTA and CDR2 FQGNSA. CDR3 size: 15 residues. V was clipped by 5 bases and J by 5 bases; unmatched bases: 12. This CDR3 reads CASSENRGSLHEQYF. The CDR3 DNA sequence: TGTGCCAGCAGCGAGAACAGGGGCTCCCTTCACGAGCAGTACTTC.

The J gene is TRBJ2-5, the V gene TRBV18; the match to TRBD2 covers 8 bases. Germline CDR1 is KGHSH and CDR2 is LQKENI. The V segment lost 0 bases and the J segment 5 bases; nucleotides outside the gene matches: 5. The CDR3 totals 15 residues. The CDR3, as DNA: TGTGCCAGCTCACCACCCGAGCGGGAGATCGAGACCCAGTACTTC. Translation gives CASSPPEREIETQYF.

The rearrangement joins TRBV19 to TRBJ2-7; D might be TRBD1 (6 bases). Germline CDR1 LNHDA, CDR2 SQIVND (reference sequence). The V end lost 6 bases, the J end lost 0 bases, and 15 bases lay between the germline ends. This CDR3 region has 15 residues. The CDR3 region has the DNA TGTGCCAGTAGCTGGACAGACCAGAGCTCCTACGAGCAGTACTTC. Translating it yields CASSWTDQSSYEQYF.

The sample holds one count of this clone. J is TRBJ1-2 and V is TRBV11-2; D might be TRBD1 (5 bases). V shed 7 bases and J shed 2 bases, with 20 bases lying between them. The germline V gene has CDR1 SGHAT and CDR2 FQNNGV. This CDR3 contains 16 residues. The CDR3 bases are TGTGCCAGCACCTTCACCCTGGGGGGGTGGAACTATGGCTACACCTTC. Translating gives CASTFTLGGWNYGYTF.

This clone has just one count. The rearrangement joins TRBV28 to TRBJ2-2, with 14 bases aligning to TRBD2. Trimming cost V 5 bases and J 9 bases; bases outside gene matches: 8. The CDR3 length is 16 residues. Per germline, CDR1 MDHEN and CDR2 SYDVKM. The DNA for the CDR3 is TGTGCCAGCAGTGCACCGGGACTAGCGGGAGCGAGGGAGCTGTTTTTT. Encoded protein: CASSAPGLAGARELFF.

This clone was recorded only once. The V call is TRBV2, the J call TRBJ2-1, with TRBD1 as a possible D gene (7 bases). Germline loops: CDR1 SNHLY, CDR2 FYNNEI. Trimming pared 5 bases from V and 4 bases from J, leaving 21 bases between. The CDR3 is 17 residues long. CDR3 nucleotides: TGTGCCAGCAGTAAAAGACTAGAGGGGGCATTATACAATGAGCAGTTCTTC. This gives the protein CASSKRLEGALYNEQFF. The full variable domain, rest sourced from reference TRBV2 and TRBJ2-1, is EPEVTQTPSHQVTQMGQEVILRCVPISNHLYFYWYRQILGQKVEFLVSFYNNEISEKSEIFDDQFSVERPDGSNFTLKIRSTKLEDSAMYFCASSKRLEGALYNEQFFGPGTRLTVL.

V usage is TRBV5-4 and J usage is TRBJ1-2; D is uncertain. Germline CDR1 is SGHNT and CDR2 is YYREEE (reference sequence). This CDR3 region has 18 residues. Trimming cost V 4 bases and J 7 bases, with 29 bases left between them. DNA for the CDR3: TGTGCCAGCAGCCCTTCCCTGTCCGGCATTATCCTCCGAGGTGGCTACACCTTC. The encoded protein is CASSPSLSGIILRGGYTF.

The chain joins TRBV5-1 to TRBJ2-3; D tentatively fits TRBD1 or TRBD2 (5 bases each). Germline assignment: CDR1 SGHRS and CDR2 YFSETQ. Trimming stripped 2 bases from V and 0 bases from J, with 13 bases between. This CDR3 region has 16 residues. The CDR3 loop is CASSFIEGPSTDTQYF. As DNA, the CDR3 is TGCGCCAGCAGCTTTATTGAGGGGCCCAGCACAGATACGCAGTATTTT.